The rows below give T cell receptor beta chains drawn from one sample of a study of shared clonotypes between healthy human individuals. Only in-frame clones appear in the TCRdb table, and some are missing; sequencing was by immunoSEQ multiplex PCR. The top ten hold more than 0.85% of the sample, which has over 950,000 clones, roughly 80% seen once. Material: memory CD4+ T cells from PBMCs. These receptors were obtained from a man in his late teens or twenties in good health. Some clones in this sample may be carry-over from other donors' samples. Both conserved end residues are part of each CDR3.

TRBV6-5	TRBJ2-7	CASSYSRGWAGREYF
TRBV29-1	TRBJ1-1	CSVEGRQGAYTEAFF
TRBV5-1	TRBJ2-2	CASSFRTGELFF
TRBV5-1	TRBJ1-2	CASSQDRGNRNYGYTF
TRBV18	TRBJ2-7	CASSPSDRYFTYEQYF
TRBV18	TRBJ2-7	CASSQTPGAEQYF
TRBV5-1	TRBJ2-7	CASSSNPPAGQYF
TRBV4-2	TRBJ2-3	CASSPIAGGPTDTQYF
TRBV4-3	TRBJ2-7	CASSQDRGPSHAYEQYF
TRBV29-1	TRBJ2-1	CSVRTSGKVYEQFF
TRBV20-1	TRBJ2-1	CSARDRGGSFF
TRBV7-6	TRBJ1-3	CASSQGQGFSGNTIYF
TRBV20-1	TRBJ2-7	CSASSGYEQYF
TRBV5-1	TRBJ2-1	CASNPSGGSDEQFF
TRBV18	TRBJ2-2	CASSPPVKGPGELFF
TRBV18	TRBJ1-1	CASSRARGMDTEAFF
TRBV27	TRBJ2-7	CASSALDTDSYEQYF
TRBV19	TRBJ1-5	CASRQGNQPQHF
TRBV19	TRBJ2-7	CASSIQGTGGVPFYEQYF
TRBV5-1	TRBJ2-1	CASSLGPAGEDEQFF
TRBV6-1	TRBJ1-2	CASSGAFNSYGYTF
TRBV5-1	TRBJ2-7	CASSLAGQLEFYEQYF
TRBV11-2	TRBJ2-3	CASSLEQRGTDTQYF
TRBV6-4	TRBJ2-1	CASSEVGGRGDEQFF
TRBV7-2	TRBJ2-3	CASSLTSGHTQYF
TRBV5-6	TRBJ2-4	CASSWGSGGGVSKNIQYF
TRBV11-2	TRBJ2-7	CASGDPGLAHYEQYF
TRBV7-8	TRBJ2-7	CASSTGTSGSRQYF
TRBV28	TRBJ2-6	CASSSGGASGANVLTF
TRBV7-2	TRBJ2-5	CASSLAGSQETQYF
TRBV2	TRBJ1-4	CASSSPGRGEKLFF
TRBV5-1	TRBJ2-7	CASSWGLANSYEQYF
TRBV25-1	TRBJ1-2	CASSELGAEGEYGYTF
TRBV4-1	TRBJ1-6	CASRDQGIASNSPLHF
TRBV19	TRBJ2-1	CASRSGLDYNEQFF
TRBV27	TRBJ2-1	CASRTQGVVTYNEQFF
TRBV7-3	TRBJ2-1	CASSLSPRNNEQFF
TRBV5-1	TRBJ2-6	CASSNGGSGANVLTF
TRBV5-4	TRBJ2-5	CASSLNRGTETQYF
TRBV5-4	TRBJ2-3	CASSFAGTFDTQYF
TRBV4-1	TRBJ1-1	CASSQIFRGRTEAFF
TRBV2	TRBJ2-1	CATQGLARGEQFF
TRBV5-6	TRBJ1-1	CASRRRQGLMNTEAFF
TRBV6-5	TRBJ2-7	CAPGGQPYEQYF
TRBV6-1	TRBJ1-2	CASTRTGSNYGYTF
TRBV28	TRBJ1-3	CASSSPGTGAGNTIYF
TRBV30	TRBJ1-5	CAWSQSNQPQHF
TRBV27	TRBJ2-3	CASSFAGGGGTDTQYF
TRBV7-3	TRBJ2-3	CASSLAWLADTQYF
TRBV30	TRBJ1-1	CACRDIRAFF
TRBV5-1	TRBJ2-7	CASSLDRAPNEQYF
TRBV29-1	TRBJ2-1	CSVLLGAGGNEQFF
TRBV2	TRBJ1-1	CASSVWTKNTEAFF
TRBV28	TRBJ2-2	CASSLVQSTGELFF
TRBV4-1	TRBJ2-3	CASSQKRASGYTDTQYF
TRBV30	TRBJ2-1	CAWSVSGAGEQFF
TRBV10-2	TRBJ2-1	CASSESAAGGPRNEQFF
TRBV7-2	TRBJ2-5	CASSLSGTGYQETQYF
TRBV7-2	TRBJ2-1	CASSLGRDNEQFF